This T cell receptor (beta chain) was retrieved from a study of OX40 agonist ivuxolimab in advanced cancers. On the study more broadly: Patients with hepatocellular carcinoma, melanoma, renal cell or head and neck cancer made up the dose-escalation patients. Among those enrolled, mean age was approximately 60 years (range roughly 23 to 90) and 82.7% were male. Study-wide findings and caveats: Doses of 0.1 to 3.0 mg/kg were accompanied by clonal expansion of CD4+ and CD8+ blood T cells by week 6. Specificity for antigen went undetermined in the expanded peripheral T cells.

As concerns this clone: The antigen is not known.

CDR3 size: 15 residues. CDR1 is SGHRS, CDR2 YFSETQ, per germline. The V and J ends lost 4 bases and 2 bases respectively, with 16 bases between them. Libraries were prepared by immunoSEQ multiplex PCR; TCRdb keeps only in-frame clonotypes and omits some of them. The repertoire holds fewer than 75,000 clones, with about nine tenths as singletons. The sequence came from an adult with an advanced solid tumor such as melanoma, head and neck, liver or kidney cancer. Sequenced here: CD4+ or CD8+ T cells sorted from blood, sampled in a trial of the OX40 agonist ivuxolimab. The gene calls are TRBV5-1 and TRBJ2-7, with D possibly being TRBD2 (6 bases). CDR3 residues: CASSPGPGVAYEQYF. In DNA form, the CDR3 reads TGCGCCAGCAGCCCCGGGCCGGGGGTAGCCTACGAGCAGTACTTC. The full variable domain, in which reference TRBV5-1 and TRBJ2-7 provide the parts outside the CDR3, is KAGVTQTPRYLIKTRGQQVTLSCSPISGHRSVSWYQQTPGQGLQFLFEYFSETQRNKGNFPGRFSGRQFSNSRSEMNVSTLELGDSALYLCASSPGPGVAYEQYFGPGTRLTVT.